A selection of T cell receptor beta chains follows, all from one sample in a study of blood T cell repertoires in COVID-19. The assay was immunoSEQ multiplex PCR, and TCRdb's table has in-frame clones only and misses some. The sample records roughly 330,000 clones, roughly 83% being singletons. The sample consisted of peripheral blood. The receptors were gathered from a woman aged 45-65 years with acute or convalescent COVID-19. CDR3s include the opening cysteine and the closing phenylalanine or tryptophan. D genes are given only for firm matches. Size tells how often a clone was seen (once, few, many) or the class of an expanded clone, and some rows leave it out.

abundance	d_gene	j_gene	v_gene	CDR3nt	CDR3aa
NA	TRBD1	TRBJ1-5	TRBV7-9	TGTGCCAGCAGCCCCCGGGACAGGGTTTTTCAGCCCCAGCATTTT	CASSPRDRVFQPQHF
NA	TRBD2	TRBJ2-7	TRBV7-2	TGTGCCAGCAGCTTAAAAACTAGCGGGAGGGCCCGGCCCTACGAGCAGTACTTC	CASSLKTSGRARPYEQYF
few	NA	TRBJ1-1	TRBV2	TGTGCCAGCAGTGGACAGGAGAACACTGAAGCTTTCTTT	CASSGQENTEAFF
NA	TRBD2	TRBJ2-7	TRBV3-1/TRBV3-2	TGTGCCAGCAGTCTTCTAGCGGGAGACTGGTACGAGCAGTACTTC	CASSLLAGDWYEQYF
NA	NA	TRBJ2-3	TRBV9	TGTGCCAGCAGCTTAACGACAGGAACCTCAGATACGCAGTATTTT	CASSLTTGTSDTQYF
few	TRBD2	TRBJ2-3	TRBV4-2	TGTGCCAGCAGCCTAAAAGCGGGAGGGGAAGATACGCAGTATTTT	CASSLKAGGEDTQYF
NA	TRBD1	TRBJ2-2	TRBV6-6	TGTGCCAGCAGCGATACAGGGGGCTTGAACACCGGGGAGCTGTTTTTT	CASSDTGGLNTGELFF
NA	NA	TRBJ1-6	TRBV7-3	TGTGCCAGCAGCTTTGGGGGAGGGGATTCACCCCTCCACTTT	CASSFGGGDSPLHF
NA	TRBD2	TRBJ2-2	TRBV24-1	TGTGCCTCCGAATTGGGGGGGACGAACACCGGGGAGCTGTTTTTT	CASELGGTNTGELFF
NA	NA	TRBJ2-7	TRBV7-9	TGTGCCAGCAGCTTCGGACAGCCCTCGGAGCAGTACTTC	CASSFGQPSEQYF
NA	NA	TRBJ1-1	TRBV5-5	TGTGCCAGCAGCTCCAGCCCGCTCAGGGGCGCTGAAGCTTTCTTT	CASSSSPLRGAEAFF
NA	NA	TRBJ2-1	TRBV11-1	TGTGCCAGCAGCTTTGCCAGCCCAGCGGATGAGCAGTTCTTC	CASSFASPADEQFF
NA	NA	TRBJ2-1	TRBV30	TGTGCCTGGAGCGAAGGGGATGAGCAGTTCTTC	CAWSEGDEQFF
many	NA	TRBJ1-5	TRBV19	TGTGCCAGTAGTATATCTCCGTATAGCAATCAGCCCCAGCATTTT	CASSISPYSNQPQHF
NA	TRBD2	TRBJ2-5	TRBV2	TGTGCCAGCAGTGTGGTAGCGGGAGCAGGTGGGGAGACCCAGTACTTC	CASSVVAGAGGETQYF
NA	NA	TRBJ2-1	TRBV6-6	TGTGCCAGCAGAACGGGGGCAGGGGGCAATGAGCAGTTCTTC	CASRTGAGGNEQFF
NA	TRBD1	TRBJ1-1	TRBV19	TGTGCCAGTAAGTCTGCAGGGGGCTTTGGGAACACTGAAGCTTTCTTT	CASKSAGGFGNTEAFF
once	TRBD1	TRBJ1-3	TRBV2	TGTGCCAGCAGTGTTGACAGGGACCCGATCTCTGGAAACACCATATATTTT	CASSVDRDPISGNTIYF
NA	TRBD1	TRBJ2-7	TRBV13	TGTGCCAGCAGCTTAGGGGGGACAGGGTTCTACGAGCAGTACTTC	CASSLGGTGFYEQYF
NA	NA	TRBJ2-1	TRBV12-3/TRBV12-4	TGTGCCAGCAGTCGGACTACCACCAATGAGCAGTTCTTC	CASSRTTTNEQFF
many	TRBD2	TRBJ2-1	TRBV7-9	TGTGCCAGCAGCCGGGCCGGGACTAGCGCCCTTCGGGGTGAGCAGTTCTTC	CASSRAGTSALRGEQFF
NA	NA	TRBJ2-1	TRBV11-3	TGTGCCAGCAGCTTAGTCAGGGGTAATGAGCAGTTCTTC	CASSLVRGNEQFF
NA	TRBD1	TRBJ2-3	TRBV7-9	TGTGCCAGCAGCTTTCACCAGGGGGCAGATACGCAGTATTTT	CASSFHQGADTQYF
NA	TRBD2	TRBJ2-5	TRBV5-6	TGTGCCAGCAGCCATTTACGGACTAGCGGAGAGACCCAGTACTTC	CASSHLRTSGETQYF
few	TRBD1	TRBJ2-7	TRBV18	TGTGCCAGCTCACCAGCAGGGGGCAGAACCTACGAGCAGTACTTC	CASSPAGGRTYEQYF
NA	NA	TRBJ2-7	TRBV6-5	TGTGCCAGCAGCCGCGGCGGGACCCCTGCCTACGAGCAGTACTTC	CASSRGGTPAYEQYF
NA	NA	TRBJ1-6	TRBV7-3	TGTGCCAGCAGCCCCCGACAGATTAGCTCCTATAATTCACCCCTCCACTTT	CASSPRQISSYNSPLHF
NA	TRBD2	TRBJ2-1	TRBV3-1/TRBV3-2	TGTGCCAGCAGCCCCTACCTAGCGGGAGGTATTGGCAATGAGCAGTTCTTC	CASSPYLAGGIGNEQFF
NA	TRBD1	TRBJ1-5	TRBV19	TGTGCCAGTAGCTACAGGGGCCCTAGCAATCAGCCCCAGCATTTT	CASSYRGPSNQPQHF
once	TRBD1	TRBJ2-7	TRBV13	TGTGCCAGCAGCTGGGGGACAGGCGGCGTGTTGTACTTC	CASSWGTGGVLYF
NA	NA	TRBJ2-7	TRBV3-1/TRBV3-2	TGTGCCAGCAGCCAAGTAGGGGAAAGTTCCTTC	CASSQVGESSF
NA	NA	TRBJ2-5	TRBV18	TGTGCCAGCTCACCAATGGGGGCAGGAGAGACCCAGTACTTC	CASSPMGAGETQYF
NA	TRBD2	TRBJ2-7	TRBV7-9	TGTGCCAGCAGCTTAGGGACTAGCGGGAGATACGAGCAGTACTTC	CASSLGTSGRYEQYF
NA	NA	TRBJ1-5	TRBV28	TGTGCCAGCAGCCCTTTTTCTAATAGCAATCAGCCCCAGCATTTT	CASSPFSNSNQPQHF
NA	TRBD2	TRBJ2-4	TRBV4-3	TGCGCCAGCAGCCAAGATGCTAGCGGAACAAAAAACATTCAGTACTTC	CASSQDASGTKNIQYF
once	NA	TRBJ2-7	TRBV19	TGTGCCAGTAGCCCGGGACTGAGCTCCTACGAGCAGTACTTC	CASSPGLSSYEQYF
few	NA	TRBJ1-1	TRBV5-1	TGCGCCAGCAGCTTGGTAGCGGGCAAGAACACTGAAGCTTTCTTT	CASSLVAGKNTEAFF
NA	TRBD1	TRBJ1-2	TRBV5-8	TGTGCCAGCAGCCGAACAGGGACAGGGGGGTTCTATGGCTACACCTTC	CASSRTGTGGFYGYTF
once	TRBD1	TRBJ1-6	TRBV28	TGTGCCAGCAGTAACCCGGACAGGGGGCTTTCACCCCTCCACTTT	CASSNPDRGLSPLHF
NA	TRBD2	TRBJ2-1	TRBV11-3	TGTGCCAGCAGCTCGTTAGCGGGAGTTGAGCAGTTCTTC	CASSSLAGVEQFF
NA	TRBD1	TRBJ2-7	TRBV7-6	TGTGCCAGCAGCCCCGGGACAGGGAGCTCCTACGAGCAGTACTTC	CASSPGTGSSYEQYF
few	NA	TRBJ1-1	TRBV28	TGTGCCACGAGTACCATTCTCGGTGAAGCTTTCTTT	CATSTILGEAFF
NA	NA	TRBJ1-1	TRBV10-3	TGTGCCATCAGTGAGTCAACGGGGGACACTGAAGCTTTCTTT	CAISESTGDTEAFF
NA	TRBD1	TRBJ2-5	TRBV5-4	TGTGCCAGCAGCTCGGGACAGTCGGAGACCCAGTACTTC	CASSSGQSETQYF
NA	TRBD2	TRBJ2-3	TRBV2	TGTGCCAGCAGAATTGGGACTAGCGGGATGATAGGCACAGATACGCAGTATTTT	CASRIGTSGMIGTDTQYF
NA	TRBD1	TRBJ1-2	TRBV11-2	TGTGCCAGCAGCTACAGGGGGATTCATGGCTACACCTTC	CASSYRGIHGYTF
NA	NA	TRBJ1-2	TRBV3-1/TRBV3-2	TGTGCCAGCAGCCAAGGGCCGGGTTACGGCTACACCTTC	CASSQGPGYGYTF
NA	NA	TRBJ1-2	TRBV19	TGTGCCAGTAGTACTATGGGGCTTAACTATGGCTACACCTTC	CASSTMGLNYGYTF
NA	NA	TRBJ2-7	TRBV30	TGTGCCGGCGAGCGTACAACCTACGAGCAGTACTTC	CAGERTTYEQYF
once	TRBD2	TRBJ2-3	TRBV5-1	TGCGCCAGCGGCCGGGGTAGCGGGAGCACAGATACGCAGTATTTT	CASGRGSGSTDTQYF
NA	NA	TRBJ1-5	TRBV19	TGTGCCAGTAGTATCACAGGGTGGGGGCAACCCCAGCATTTT	CASSITGWGQPQHF